This T cell receptor (beta chain) was recorded in a study of T cell repertoires in cytomegalovirus infection. Comments on this clonotype: Antigen specificity is unknown.

Via MiXCR, TCRdb re-called the reads, giving one row per CDR3 protein. The sample holds 750,000 to 900,000 distinct CDR3 sequences; about 28% are singletons and the top ten take about an eighth. The CDR3 has 16 amino acids. V was trimmed by 5 bases and J by 6 bases, leaving 21 bases between them. Germline CDR1 reads SGHVS; CDR2 reads FNYEAQ. The J gene is TRBJ2-3, the V gene TRBV7-6, with D perhaps matching TRBD1 or TRBD2 (6 bases each). Material: cultured CD8+ T cells from PBMCs, obtained from culture after CMV antigen stimulation. This receptor was taken from a human donor in good health (CMV status not recorded). Some clones in this sample may be carry-over from other donors' samples. This CDR3 is CASSIIGGPSTDTQYF. The CDR3 region has the DNA TGTGCCAGCAGCATTATTGGGGGGCCATCGACTGATACGCAGTATTTT.